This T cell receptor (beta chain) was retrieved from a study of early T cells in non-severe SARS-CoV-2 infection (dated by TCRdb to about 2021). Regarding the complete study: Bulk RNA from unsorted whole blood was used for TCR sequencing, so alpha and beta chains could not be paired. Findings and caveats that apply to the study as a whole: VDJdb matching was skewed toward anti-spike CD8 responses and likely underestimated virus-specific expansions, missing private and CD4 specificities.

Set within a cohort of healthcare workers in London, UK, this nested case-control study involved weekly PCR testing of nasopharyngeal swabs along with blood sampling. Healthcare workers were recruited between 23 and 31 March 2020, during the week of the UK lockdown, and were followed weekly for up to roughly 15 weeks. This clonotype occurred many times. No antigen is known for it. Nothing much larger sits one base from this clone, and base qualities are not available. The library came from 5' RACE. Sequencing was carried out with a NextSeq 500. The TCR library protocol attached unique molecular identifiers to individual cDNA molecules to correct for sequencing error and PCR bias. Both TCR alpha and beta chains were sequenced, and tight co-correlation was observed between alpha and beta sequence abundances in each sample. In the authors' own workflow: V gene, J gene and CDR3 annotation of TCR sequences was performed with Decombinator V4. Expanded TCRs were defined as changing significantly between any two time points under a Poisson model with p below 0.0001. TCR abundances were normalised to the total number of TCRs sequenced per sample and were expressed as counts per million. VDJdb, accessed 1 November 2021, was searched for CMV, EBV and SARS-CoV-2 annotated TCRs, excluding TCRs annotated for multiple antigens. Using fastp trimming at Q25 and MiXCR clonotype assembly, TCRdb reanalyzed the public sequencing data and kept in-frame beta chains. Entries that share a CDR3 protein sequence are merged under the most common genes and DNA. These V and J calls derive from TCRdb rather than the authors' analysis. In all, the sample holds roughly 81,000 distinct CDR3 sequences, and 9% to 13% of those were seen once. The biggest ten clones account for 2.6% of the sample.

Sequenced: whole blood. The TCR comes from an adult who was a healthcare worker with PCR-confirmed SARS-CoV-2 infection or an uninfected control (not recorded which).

In nucleotides, the sequence is TGCAGTGCTAGCCGGACAGGACAAGAGACCCAGTACTTC. Translated, it reads CSASRTGQETQYF. The rearranged chain carries TRBV20-1 and TRBJ2-5; TRBD1 lines up with 7 middle nucleotides. Reading from cysteine to phenylalanine, the CDR3 counts 13 amino acids. Only the CDR3 DNA stays, 39 bases, in frame from base 1. The CDR1 and CDR2 encoded by the germline V gene (reference sequence) are DFQATT and SNEGSKA. At the junction V is shortened by 3 bases and J by 2 bases; bases outside the gene matches: 3.